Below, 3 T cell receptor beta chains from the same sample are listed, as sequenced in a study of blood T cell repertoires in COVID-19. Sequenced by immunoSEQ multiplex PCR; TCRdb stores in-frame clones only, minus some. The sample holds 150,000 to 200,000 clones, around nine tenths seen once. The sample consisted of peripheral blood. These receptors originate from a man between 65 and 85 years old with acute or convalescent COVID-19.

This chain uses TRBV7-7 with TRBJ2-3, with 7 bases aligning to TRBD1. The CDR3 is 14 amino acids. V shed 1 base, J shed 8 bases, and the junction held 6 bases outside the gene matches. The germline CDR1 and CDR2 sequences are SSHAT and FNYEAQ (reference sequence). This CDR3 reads CASSLGQGVGTQYF. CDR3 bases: TGTGCCAGCAGCTTAGGTCAGGGGGTTGGTACGCAGTATTTT.

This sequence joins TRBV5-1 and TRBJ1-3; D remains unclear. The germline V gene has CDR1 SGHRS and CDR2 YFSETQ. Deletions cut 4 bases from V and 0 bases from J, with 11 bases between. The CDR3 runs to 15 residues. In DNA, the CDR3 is TGCGCCAGCAGCCCAATGGGAGTCTCTGGAAACACCATATATTTT. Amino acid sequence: CASSPMGVSGNTIYF.

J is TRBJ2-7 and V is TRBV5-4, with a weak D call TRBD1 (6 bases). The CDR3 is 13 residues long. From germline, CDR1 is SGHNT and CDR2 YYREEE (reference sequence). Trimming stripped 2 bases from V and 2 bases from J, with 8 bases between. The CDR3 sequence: CASSFPGAYEQYF. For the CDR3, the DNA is TGTGCCAGCAGCTTTCCAGGGGCCTACGAGCAGTACTTC.